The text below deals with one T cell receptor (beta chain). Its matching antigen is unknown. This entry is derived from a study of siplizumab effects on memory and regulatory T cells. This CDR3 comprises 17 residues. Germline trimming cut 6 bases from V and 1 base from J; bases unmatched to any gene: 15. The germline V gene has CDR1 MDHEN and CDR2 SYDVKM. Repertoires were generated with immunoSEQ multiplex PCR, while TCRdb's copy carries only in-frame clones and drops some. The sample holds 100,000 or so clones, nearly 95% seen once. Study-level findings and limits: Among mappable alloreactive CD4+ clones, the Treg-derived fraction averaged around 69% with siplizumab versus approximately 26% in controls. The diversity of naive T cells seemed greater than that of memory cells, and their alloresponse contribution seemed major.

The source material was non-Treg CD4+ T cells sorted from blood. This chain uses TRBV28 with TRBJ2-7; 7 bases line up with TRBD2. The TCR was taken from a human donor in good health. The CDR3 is CASSPPPGRPASYEQYF. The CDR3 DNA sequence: TGTGCCAGCAGCCCTCCCCCCGGGAGGCCCGCGTCCTACGAGCAGTACTTC.